A selection of T cell receptor beta chains follows, all from one sample in a study of cytomegalovirus exposure and HLA in healthy donors. The protocol was immunoSEQ multiplex PCR, while the TCRdb copy is restricted to in-frame clones and leaves out a portion. The profile shows about 150,000 clones, over 75% of them singletons. The sample taken for sequencing was PBMCs. The source of these receptors is a man aged 25 to 40 in good health and CMV-seropositive. Each CDR3 is given with its conserved first and last residue. Fields, in order: J gene, D gene, clone size, V gene, CDR3 protein, CDR3 DNA. The D gene is left open where the match is weak. Not all rows give a size; the values are once, few, many and, for expanded clones, a class.

j_gene: TRBJ1-1; d_gene: -; abundance: -; v_gene: TRBV30; CDR3aa: CAWSRAGGRTEAFF; CDR3nt: TGTGCCTGGAGTCGGGCGGGGGGTCGGACTGAAGCTTTCTTT
j_gene: TRBJ1-5; d_gene: TRBD1; abundance: -; v_gene: TRBV28; CDR3aa: CASTADRDNQPQHF; CDR3nt: TGTGCCAGCACCGCGGACAGGGACAATCAGCCCCAGCATTTT
j_gene: TRBJ1-6; d_gene: -; abundance: -; v_gene: TRBV5-1; CDR3aa: CASSEGQQNSPLHF; CDR3nt: TGCGCCAGCAGCGAAGGACAGCAGAATTCACCCCTCCACTTT
j_gene: TRBJ2-1; d_gene: -; abundance: once; v_gene: TRBV6-1; CDR3aa: CASSDGSSYNEQFF; CDR3nt: TGTGCCAGCAGTGACGGGAGCTCCTACAATGAGCAGTTCTTC
j_gene: TRBJ2-1; d_gene: TRBD1; abundance: -; v_gene: TRBV19; CDR3aa: CASSIGGQNFYNEQFF; CDR3nt: TGTGCCAGTAGTATAGGGGGACAGAATTTTTACAATGAGCAGTTCTTC
j_gene: TRBJ2-3; d_gene: -; abundance: -; v_gene: TRBV18; CDR3aa: CASFATVGDTQYF; CDR3nt: TGTGCCAGCTTTGCGACAGTGGGAGATACGCAGTATTTT
j_gene: TRBJ2-5; d_gene: TRBD1; abundance: -; v_gene: TRBV5-1; CDR3aa: CASRRTGSQETQYF; CDR3nt: TGCGCCAGCAGACGGACAGGGAGCCAAGAGACCCAGTACTTC
j_gene: TRBJ1-5; d_gene: -; abundance: -; v_gene: TRBV25-1; CDR3aa: CASSTTGSNQPQHF; CDR3nt: TGTGCCAGCAGTACTACAGGGTCAAATCAGCCCCAGCATTTT
j_gene: TRBJ2-7; d_gene: -; abundance: -; v_gene: TRBV7-8; CDR3aa: CASSLGTQGGEQYF; CDR3nt: TGTGCCAGCAGCCTCGGGACTCAGGGGGGTGAGCAGTACTTC
j_gene: TRBJ2-3; d_gene: -; abundance: -; v_gene: TRBV6-6; CDR3aa: CASSPWEKTNTQYF; CDR3nt: TGTGCCAGCAGCCCCTGGGAGAAAACTAATACGCAGTATTTT
j_gene: TRBJ2-7; d_gene: TRBD1; abundance: once; v_gene: TRBV5-4; CDR3aa: CASSRGQGYEQYF; CDR3nt: TGTGCCAGCAGCAGAGGACAGGGTTACGAGCAGTACTTC
j_gene: TRBJ2-3; d_gene: TRBD1; abundance: -; v_gene: TRBV14; CDR3aa: CASSARQGVSTDTQYF; CDR3nt: TGTGCCAGCAGCGCACGACAGGGGGTTAGCACAGATACGCAGTATTTT
j_gene: TRBJ2-7; d_gene: TRBD1; abundance: -; v_gene: TRBV2; CDR3aa: CASSDRGLSYEQYF; CDR3nt: TGTGCCAGCAGTGACAGGGGGCTTTCCTACGAGCAGTACTTC
j_gene: TRBJ2-5; d_gene: TRBD1; abundance: -; v_gene: TRBV11-3; CDR3aa: CASSLDTTGGAETQYF; CDR3nt: TGTGCCAGCAGCTTAGATACAACAGGGGGCGCAGAGACCCAGTACTTC
j_gene: TRBJ2-7; d_gene: TRBD2; abundance: -; v_gene: TRBV7-2; CDR3aa: CASSLSSTSGTEQYF; CDR3nt: TGTGCCAGCAGCCTATCCTCGACTAGCGGGACGGAGCAGTACTTC
j_gene: TRBJ2-3; d_gene: TRBD2; abundance: -; v_gene: TRBV10-3; CDR3aa: CAILSGSADTQYF; CDR3nt: TGTGCCATCCTTAGCGGGAGTGCAGATACGCAGTATTTT
j_gene: TRBJ1-2; d_gene: -; abundance: -; v_gene: TRBV18; CDR3aa: CASSPPRGNWGYTF; CDR3nt: TGTGCCAGCTCACCACCGAGAGGGAATTGGGGCTACACCTTC
j_gene: TRBJ1-1; d_gene: -; abundance: -; v_gene: TRBV9; CDR3aa: CASSVGGQTEAFF; CDR3nt: TGTGCCAGCAGCGTAGGAGGACAGACTGAAGCTTTCTTT
j_gene: TRBJ2-7; d_gene: TRBD1; abundance: -; v_gene: TRBV11-1; CDR3aa: CASSQSGTGYYEQYF; CDR3nt: TGTGCCAGCAGCCAATCCGGGACAGGTTACTACGAGCAGTACTTC
j_gene: TRBJ2-6; d_gene: -; abundance: -; v_gene: TRBV2; CDR3aa: CASIAQGIRANVLTF; CDR3nt: TGTGCCAGCATCGCCCAGGGGATTAGGGCCAACGTCCTGACTTTC
j_gene: TRBJ2-7; d_gene: TRBD2; abundance: few; v_gene: TRBV6-1; CDR3aa: CASSLAGTYEQYF; CDR3nt: TGTGCCAGCAGCCTAGCGGGAACCTACGAGCAGTACTTC
j_gene: TRBJ1-1; d_gene: TRBD1; abundance: -; v_gene: TRBV5-4; CDR3aa: CASSPGTGGAGGAFF; CDR3nt: TGTGCCAGCAGCCCCGGGACAGGGGGCGCGGGAGGAGCTTTCTTT
j_gene: TRBJ1-6; d_gene: -; abundance: -; v_gene: TRBV2; CDR3aa: CASSERRGNSPLHF; CDR3nt: TGTGCCAGCAGTGAGCGACGGGGGAATTCACCCCTCCACTTT
j_gene: TRBJ2-3; d_gene: -; abundance: -; v_gene: TRBV9; CDR3aa: CASSGTVSTDTQYF; CDR3nt: TGTGCCAGCAGCGGGACTGTTAGCACAGATACGCAGTATTTT
j_gene: TRBJ1-5; d_gene: -; abundance: -; v_gene: TRBV10-3; CDR3aa: CAISGGQRNQPQHF; CDR3nt: TGTGCCATCAGTGGAGGACAGCGCAATCAGCCCCAGCATTTT
j_gene: TRBJ2-7; d_gene: TRBD2; abundance: -; v_gene: TRBV27; CDR3aa: CASSPETSGTYEQYF; CDR3nt: TGTGCCAGCAGCCCAGAAACTAGCGGGACCTACGAGCAGTACTTC
j_gene: TRBJ2-2; d_gene: TRBD2; abundance: -; v_gene: TRBV4-3; CDR3aa: CASSQESGGAWMIGELFF; CDR3nt: TGCGCCAGCAGCCAAGAATCCGGGGGGGCCTGGATGATCGGGGAGCTGTTTTTT
j_gene: TRBJ1-5; d_gene: -; abundance: -; v_gene: TRBV25-1; CDR3aa: CASSLTGSNQPQHF; CDR3nt: TGTGCCAGCAGTTTAACAGGGAGCAATCAGCCCCAGCATTTT
j_gene: TRBJ2-1; d_gene: -; abundance: -; v_gene: TRBV2; CDR3aa: CASSEVRNGEQFF; CDR3nt: TGTGCCAGCAGTGAGGTCAGGAATGGTGAGCAGTTCTTC
j_gene: TRBJ1-1; d_gene: -; abundance: -; v_gene: TRBV7-9; CDR3aa: CSSSQTGHLNTEAFF; CDR3nt: TGTTCCAGCAGCCAAACTGGACATTTGAACACTGAAGCTTTCTTT
j_gene: TRBJ2-2; d_gene: TRBD2; abundance: -; v_gene: TRBV19; CDR3aa: CASRLLAGAAGELFF; CDR3nt: TGTGCCAGCCGCCTGTTAGCGGGAGCCGCCGGGGAGCTGTTTTTT
j_gene: TRBJ2-4; d_gene: TRBD2; abundance: -; v_gene: TRBV29-1; CDR3aa: CGVVGGGNIQYF; CDR3nt: TGCGGCGTTGTAGGCGGGGGGAACATTCAGTACTTC
j_gene: TRBJ2-5; d_gene: TRBD2; abundance: -; v_gene: TRBV28; CDR3aa: CASSPLIGLAEKETQYF; CDR3nt: TGTGCCAGCAGTCCCCTTATCGGACTAGCGGAAAAAGAGACCCAGTACTTC
j_gene: TRBJ2-7; d_gene: -; abundance: -; v_gene: TRBV6-1; CDR3aa: CASSNQRITYEQYF; CDR3nt: TGTGCCAGCAGTAATCAGCGGATTACCTACGAGCAGTACTTC
j_gene: TRBJ2-3; d_gene: -; abundance: once; v_gene: TRBV10-1; CDR3aa: CASSEGTGPQYF; CDR3nt: TGCGCCAGCAGTGAAGGTACAGGCCCGCAGTATTTT
j_gene: TRBJ2-1; d_gene: TRBD1; abundance: -; v_gene: TRBV18; CDR3aa: CASSPRNRGRYNEQFF; CDR3nt: TGTGCCAGCTCACCACGTAACAGGGGCCGATACAATGAGCAGTTCTTC
j_gene: TRBJ2-7; d_gene: TRBD1; abundance: -; v_gene: TRBV28; CDR3aa: CASSSPLGQGAIYEQYF; CDR3nt: TGTGCCAGCAGTTCCCCCCTGGGACAGGGGGCGATATACGAGCAGTACTTC
j_gene: TRBJ2-6; d_gene: -; abundance: -; v_gene: TRBV5-4; CDR3aa: CASSNGGPSGANGLTF; CDR3nt: TGTGCCAGCAGCAACGGGGGTCCCTCTGGGGCCAACGGCCTGACTTTC
j_gene: TRBJ2-7; d_gene: -; abundance: -; v_gene: TRBV6-5; CDR3aa: CASSYSGTHYEQYF; CDR3nt: TGTGCCAGCAGTTACTCAGGGACACACTACGAGCAGTACTTC
j_gene: TRBJ1-2; d_gene: -; abundance: -; v_gene: TRBV30; CDR3aa: CAWTLGHSLPPNYGYTF; CDR3nt: TGTGCCTGGACCTTAGGACACTCACTCCCCCCTAACTATGGCTACACCTTC
j_gene: TRBJ2-7; d_gene: -; abundance: -; v_gene: TRBV5-6; CDR3aa: CASQPSPTTYEQYF; CDR3nt: TGTGCCAGCCAACCCAGTCCGACAACCTACGAGCAGTACTTC
j_gene: TRBJ2-3; d_gene: -; abundance: -; v_gene: TRBV28; CDR3aa: CASSQPPRSAGDTQYF; CDR3nt: TGTGCCAGCAGCCAACCGCCCAGATCCGCGGGAGATACGCAGTATTTT
j_gene: TRBJ1-2; d_gene: TRBD1; abundance: -; v_gene: TRBV9; CDR3aa: CASSVDDRGPDGYTF; CDR3nt: TGTGCCAGCAGCGTAGATGACAGGGGGCCTGATGGCTACACCTTC
j_gene: TRBJ2-7; d_gene: -; abundance: -; v_gene: TRBV28; CDR3aa: CASRGRGYYEQYF; CDR3nt: TGTGCCAGCAGGGGAAGGGGATACTACGAGCAGTACTTC
j_gene: TRBJ2-7; d_gene: TRBD1; abundance: few; v_gene: TRBV18; CDR3aa: CASSQNRGPYYEQYF; CDR3nt: TGTGCCAGCTCACAAAACAGGGGACCCTACTACGAGCAGTACTTC
j_gene: TRBJ1-5; d_gene: -; abundance: -; v_gene: TRBV5-8; CDR3aa: CASSRESGGGSNQPQHF; CDR3nt: TGTGCCAGCAGTCGGGAGAGTGGGGGAGGGAGCAATCAGCCCCAGCATTTT
j_gene: TRBJ1-1; d_gene: TRBD1; abundance: -; v_gene: TRBV7-9; CDR3aa: CASSLIGSGGLNTEAFF; CDR3nt: TGTGCCAGCAGCTTGATCGGTTCAGGGGGTTTGAACACTGAAGCTTTCTTT
j_gene: TRBJ2-5; d_gene: -; abundance: -; v_gene: TRBV7-2; CDR3aa: CASSLSLGETQYF; CDR3nt: TGTGCCAGCAGCTTATCCCTCGGGGAGACCCAGTACTTC
j_gene: TRBJ2-2; d_gene: TRBD2; abundance: -; v_gene: TRBV11-3; CDR3aa: CASSSAGGPFTGELFF; CDR3nt: TGTGCCAGCAGTTCAGCGGGAGGGCCCTTCACCGGGGAGCTGTTTTTT